These T cell receptor beta chains were read from a single sample in a study of blood T cell repertoires in COVID-19. Sequencing was performed with immunoSEQ multiplex PCR; in TCRdb, only in-frame clones are kept and a portion is missing. The sample holds 270,000 or so clones, approximately 77% seen once. The sequencing sample was made of peripheral blood. The receptors derive from a woman between 18 and 30 years old with acute or convalescent COVID-19. The CDR3 runs from the conserved cysteine through the conserved F or W. The D gene is left open where the match is weak. Size is stated for part of the rows, as once, few or many counts, or as a class when the clone is expanded.

j_gene	abundance	d_gene	v_gene	CDR3nt	CDR3aa
TRBJ2-2	-	-	TRBV9	TGTGCCAGCAGCACACCTACCCGGGACTGGAGCACCGGGGAGCTGTTTTTT	CASSTPTRDWSTGELFF
TRBJ1-1	-	-	TRBV5-1	TGCGCCAGCAGCAAAACCCTAGACAGTGTGAACACTGAAGCTTTCTTT	CASSKTLDSVNTEAFF
TRBJ2-1	-	-	TRBV3-1/TRBV3-2	TGTGCCAGCAGCCCTACTATTCTCCCCTACAATGAGCAGTTCTTC	CASSPTILPYNEQFF
TRBJ1-6	-	TRBD1	TRBV5-4	TGTGCCAGCAGCATGACGGGACAGTCAGTGGCTACTTCACCCCTCCACTTT	CASSMTGQSVATSPLHF
TRBJ2-1	few	-	TRBV5-4	TGTGCCAGCAACCTGACTCTTGCCCATCTTTACAATGAGCAGTTCTTC	CASNLTLAHLYNEQFF
TRBJ2-5	-	-	TRBV30	TGTGCCTGGAGTGTACGGGGGACCCAGTACTTC	CAWSVRGTQYF
TRBJ2-3	few	TRBD2	TRBV9	TGTGCCAGCAGCACTAGGACTAGCGGGATTGGAGATACGCAGTATTTT	CASSTRTSGIGDTQYF
TRBJ2-5	few	-	TRBV18	TGTGCCAGCTCACCTACTAAAGAGACCCAGTACTTC	CASSPTKETQYF
TRBJ1-6	-	-	TRBV20-1	TGCAGCACCCAAACAAGGGGGACCCTCCACTTT	CSTQTRGTLHF
TRBJ2-7	-	TRBD2	TRBV19	TGTGCCAGTAGCACCCCCGGGACTAGACCTGACTACGAGCAGTACTTC	CASSTPGTRPDYEQYF
TRBJ2-5	many	TRBD2	TRBV6-4	TGTGCCAGCAGTGACGGAGCGGGAGGCCAAGAGACCCAGTACTTC	CASSDGAGGQETQYF
TRBJ2-1	-	TRBD2	TRBV2	TGTGCCAGCAGTGGGTCCGGGACTAGGGGCAATGAGCAGTTCTTC	CASSGSGTRGNEQFF
TRBJ1-5	-	-	TRBV1	TGCACCAGCAGCCAGACAGGGACGAGCAATCAGCCCCAGCATTTT	CTSSQTGTSNQPQHF
TRBJ2-7	-	TRBD2	TRBV30	TGTGCCTGCCGCGGGGGGGGCTCAAAATACGAGCAGTACTTC	CACRGGGSKYEQYF
TRBJ1-2	-	-	TRBV6-6	TGTGTCTCGGTGGAGAGTACTAACTATGGCTACACCTTC	CVSVESTNYGYTF
TRBJ2-7	-	-	TRBV30	TGTGCCTGGGAAATAGCGGTAAAATCCTACGAGCAGTACTTC	CAWEIAVKSYEQYF
TRBJ2-2	-	TRBD2	TRBV27	TGTGCCAGCAGTCCCGGACTAGCGGGAGCTGGCGGGGAGCTGTTTTTT	CASSPGLAGAGGELFF
TRBJ2-3	-	-	TRBV2	TGTGCCAGCAGAGCGGGACACTACACAGATACGCAGTATTTT	CASRAGHYTDTQYF
TRBJ2-5	-	TRBD2	TRBV10-3	TGTGCCATCAGTGACCCCATGCTCCTAGCGGGAGGGCCAGAGACCCAGTACTTC	CAISDPMLLAGGPETQYF
TRBJ1-2	-	TRBD1	TRBV6-5	TGTGCCCGCAGGGGGGGGCAGGGAGGGAGCTACACCTTC	CARRGGQGGSYTF
TRBJ2-7	-	TRBD2	TRBV19	TGTGCCAGTAGTATGATCCCTAGCGGGGAGTTGTCCTACGAGCAGTACTTC	CASSMIPSGELSYEQYF
TRBJ1-6	-	-	TRBV5-6	TGTGCCAGCAGCTTGGAGGGAGGTAACGCCTATAATTCACCCCTCCACTTT	CASSLEGGNAYNSPLHF
TRBJ2-7	-	-	TRBV14	TGTGCCAGCAGCCAAGATCCGCCTTGGCGGGCTAGCTCCTACGAGCAGTACTTC	CASSQDPPWRASSYEQYF
TRBJ1-4	-	TRBD1	TRBV30	TGTGCCTGGAGCGTACCGGGACAGGCGGTTGAAAAACTGTTTTTT	CAWSVPGQAVEKLFF
TRBJ2-6	once	TRBD1	TRBV6-5	TGTGCCAGCAGCCTCGGGACAGCTGGGGCCAACGTCCTGACTTTC	CASSLGTAGANVLTF
TRBJ1-1	once	-	TRBV18	TGTGCCAGCTCCCGAGACACAAACACTGAAGCTTTCTTT	CASSRDTNTEAFF
TRBJ2-6	-	-	TRBV6-5	TGTGCCAGCAGTTACTACCGCCAGGGGACCGCACCTTTC	CASSYYRQGTAPF
TRBJ2-7	once	TRBD1	TRBV28	TGTGCCAGCACCCCTGAGGGACAGGACTACGAGCAGTACTTC	CASTPEGQDYEQYF
TRBJ2-6	-	TRBD2	TRBV27	TGTGCCAGCAGTCCCCGGGTAGCGGGTGCCGGGGCCAACGTCCTGACTTTC	CASSPRVAGAGANVLTF
TRBJ1-6	-	TRBD1	TRBV10-3	TGTGCCATCAGTAGGGACAGGGATAATTCACCCCTCCACTTT	CAISRDRDNSPLHF
TRBJ2-2	-	-	TRBV7-9	TGTGCCAGCAGCTTAACGGAGACCGGGGAGCTGTTTTTT	CASSLTETGELFF
TRBJ1-4	-	-	TRBV10-3	TGTGCCATCAGTCAGCCGGGGGGGCCTGAAAAACTGTTTTTT	CAISQPGGPEKLFF
TRBJ2-3	-	TRBD2	TRBV13	TGTGCCAGCAGCACCACCCTTAGCGGGAGTGCTTTTACAGATACGCAGTATTTT	CASSTTLSGSAFTDTQYF
TRBJ2-1	once	-	TRBV9	TGTGCCAGCAGCATCCTAGATGACTCCTACAATGAGCAGTTCTTC	CASSILDDSYNEQFF
TRBJ1-2	-	-	TRBV7-2	TGTGCCAGCAGCTTTCTCCTGCAGGGTGATGGCTACACCTTC	CASSFLLQGDGYTF
TRBJ2-4	-	-	TRBV15	TGTGCCACCAGCAAGAGCTGGCAGGGTGGGGGGATTCAGTACTTC	CATSKSWQGGGIQYF
TRBJ2-1	once	TRBD2	TRBV4-2	TGTGCCAGCAGCCCCTTGGAACTAGCGGGAGACAATGAGCAGTTCTTC	CASSPLELAGDNEQFF
TRBJ1-4	-	TRBD1	TRBV4-3	TGCGCCAGCAGCCAACCGGACAGGGGCGCAACTAATGAAAAACTGTTTTTT	CASSQPDRGATNEKLFF
TRBJ2-5	-	TRBD2	TRBV11-2	TGTGCCAGCAGCTTAGGCGGGAGAGGATTACGGAAGACCCAGTACTTC	CASSLGGRGLRKTQYF
TRBJ2-7	-	TRBD2	TRBV3-1/TRBV3-2	TGTGCCAGCAGCCAAGTCGGGAATAGCGGGTCCGGGCGAGGGCAGTACTTC	CASSQVGNSGSGRGQYF
TRBJ2-7	few	TRBD2	TRBV13	TGTGCCAGCAGCTTAGGAAACCGACTTAAGCGGGAGATCTACTACGAGCAGTACTTC	CASSLGNRLKREIYYEQYF
TRBJ2-5	-	TRBD1	TRBV18	TGTGCCAGCTCGCGACTCGGGACAGGGGGGCAAGAGACCCAGTACTTC	CASSRLGTGGQETQYF
TRBJ1-5	-	-	TRBV6-6	TGTGCCAGCAGTCGCCTGGGAGGGGGTCAGCCCCAGCATTTT	CASSRLGGGQPQHF
TRBJ1-4	once	-	TRBV28	TGTGCCACCGACTCCCGGGAGTCGGGTAATGAAAAACTGTTTTTT	CATDSRESGNEKLFF
TRBJ1-1	few	TRBD1	TRBV4-2	TGTGCCAGCAGCTGGAGAGGGACAGGGGGCGTTGAGGCTTTCTTT	CASSWRGTGGVEAFF
TRBJ2-4	few	TRBD1	TRBV7-9	TGTGCCAGCAGCCCCGGACAGGGGTGGGGAAACATTCAGTACTTC	CASSPGQGWGNIQYF
TRBJ2-1	once	-	TRBV12-3/TRBV12-4	TGTGCCAGCAGTTTACAGGTCGAGCAGTTCTTC	CASSLQVEQFF
TRBJ2-7	-	TRBD2	TRBV6-5	TGTGCCAGCACCCCTCCGAGCGGGAGGGCCTACGAGCAGTACTTC	CASTPPSGRAYEQYF
TRBJ1-1	few	-	TRBV27	TGTGCCAGCAGTTTCGGGTCAGGAGGAGGAATTGAAGCTTTCTTT	CASSFGSGGGIEAFF